Each of the 14 T cell receptor beta chains below was sequenced from the same sample in a study of T cell changes during pregnancy in multiple sclerosis. Sequencing was performed with immunoSEQ multiplex PCR; in TCRdb, only in-frame clones are kept and a portion is missing. The table lists 85,000 to 110,000 clones, about 90% of them singletons, with more than 0.85% in the top ten. Source: peripheral blood, taken after pregnancy. These receptors all stem from a female donor with multiple sclerosis, enrolled in a pregnancy study.

This chain joins TRBV5-4 and TRBJ2-2; 12 bases match TRBD2. CDR1 and CDR2 from the germline V gene are SGHNT and YYREEE (reference sequence). This CDR3 region has 16 residues. V was pared by 4 bases and J by 7 bases, with 8 bases of the junction left unmatched. CDR3: CASSALAGGPSGELFF. CDR3 DNA: TGTGCCAGCAGCGCCCTAGCGGGAGGGCCGAGCGGGGAGCTGTTTTTT.

This clone has just one count. The chain carries TRBV28 and TRBJ1-2, with TRBD1 matching over 8 bases. Trimming cost V 6 bases and J 1 base; bases outside gene matches: 7. Germline V gene data show CDR1 as MDHEN and CDR2 as SYDVKM. The CDR3 extends over 15 amino acids. CDR3 residues: CASSHNRGYNYGYTF. CDR3 coding DNA: TGTGCCAGCAGCCACAACAGGGGGTATAACTATGGCTACACCTTC.

This clone appeared once. This chain links TRBV25-1 with TRBJ2-1, with 10 bases aligning to TRBD2. In germline, CDR1 is MGHDK, CDR2 SYGVNS. This CDR3 region has 13 residues. V gave up 6 bases and J gave up 4 bases; unmatched junction bases: 0. The CDR3 is CASRLAGYNEQFF. CDR3 DNA: TGTGCCAGCAGACTAGCGGGGTACAATGAGCAGTTCTTC.

The rearrangement uses TRBV7-2 and TRBJ1-2; D may be TRBD1 (6 bases). The CDR3 length is 14 residues. The V and J ends lost 5 bases and 8 bases respectively, with 18 bases between them. Germline CDR1 reads SGHTA; CDR2 reads FQGNSA. The CDR3 DNA reads TGTGCCAGCAGCCCGGGACACCCGGCACGAGGCTACACCTTC. It codes for CASSPGHPARGYTF.

The table lists this clone with a count of one. V gene TRBV4-1 combines with J gene TRBJ2-1, with 7 bases aligning to TRBD2. Unmatched junction bases numbered 0, after V lost 1 base and J lost 0 bases. Germline CDR1 and CDR2: MGHRA and YSYEKL. CDR3 length: 15 residues. The CDR3 DNA is TGCGCCAGCAGCCAAGGGACTAGCTCCTACAATGAGCAGTTCTTC. This translates into CASSQGTSSYNEQFF.

This rearrangement joins TRBV5-4 to TRBJ2-3; 7 nucleotides line up with TRBD1. Unmatched junction bases numbered 11, after V lost 1 base and J lost 0 bases. CDR1 and CDR2 (germline): SGHNT, YYREEE (reference sequence). The CDR3 has 18 residues. The CDR3 protein is CASSLRGTGTASTDTQYF. The CDR3 coding sequence is TGTGCCAGCAGCTTGAGAGGGACCGGGACAGCAAGCACAGATACGCAGTATTTT.

V gene TRBV28 combines with J gene TRBJ1-3, with D perhaps TRBD1 (5 bases). Deletions cut 1 base from V and 0 bases from J, with 10 bases between. This CDR3 has 16 amino acids. Germline-derived CDR1 and CDR2 are MDHEN and SYDVKM. The CDR3 sequence: CASSLSGGTSGNTIYF. The CDR3 nucleotides read TGTGCCAGCAGTTTATCCGGCGGGACCTCTGGAAACACCATATATTTT. The full variable domain, with the rest looked up from reference TRBV28 and TRBJ1-3, is DVKVTQSSRYLVKRTGEKVFLECVQDMDHENMFWYRQDPGLGLRLIYFSYDVKMKEKGDIPEGYSVSREKKERFSLILESASTNQTSMYLCASSLSGGTSGNTIYFGEGSWLTVV.

CDR3 amino acids: CASSLEFGGGYEQFF. Here the CDR3 DNA reads TGTGCCAGCAGCTTAGAATTTGGCGGGGGGTATGAGCAGTTCTTC. This chain uses TRBV11-2 with TRBJ2-1; 8 nucleotides align to TRBD2. J was trimmed by 8 bases and V by 0 bases; bases with no gene match: 6. Germline V CDR1 and CDR2: SGHAT, FQNNGV. The CDR3 sequence is 15 residues long.

The CDR3 loop is CASSRLSSYNSPLHF. CDR3 DNA sequence: TGTGCCAGCAGCCGCCTCAGCTCCTATAATTCACCCCTCCACTTT. The chain uses TRBV5-5 and TRBJ1-6; D gene ambiguous. The CDR3 has 15 residues. CDR1 and CDR2 from the germline V gene are SGHKS and YYEKEE (reference sequence). Deletions cut 4 bases from V and 0 bases from J, with 8 bases between.

In DNA form, the CDR3 reads TGTGCCAGCAGGAACATAAAGGGGCACCTGAACACCGGGGAGCTGTTTTTT. Translation: CASRNIKGHLNTGELFF. The J gene is TRBJ2-2, the V gene TRBV11-2, with D possibly TRBD1 on 5 matching bases. This CDR3 is 17 amino acids long. Germline-derived CDR1 and CDR2 are SGHAT and FQNNGV. V lost 6 bases to trimming and J lost 1 base, with 18 bases between them.

The J gene is TRBJ2-3, the V gene TRBV5-1; 7 bases are a match to TRBD2. V was pared by 1 base and J by 3 bases, with 8 bases of the junction left unmatched. CDR1 is SGHRS and CDR2 is YFSETQ in the germline V gene. There are 16 residues in the CDR3. In DNA form, the CDR3 reads TGCGCCAGCAGCTTGCAGGCGGGAGCGAGGACAGATACGCAGTATTTT. Encoded protein: CASSLQAGARTDTQYF. Filled out from reference TRBV5-1 and TRBJ2-3, the complete variable domain reads KAGVTQTPRYLIKTRGQQVTLSCSPISGHRSVSWYQQTPGQGLQFLFEYFSETQRNKGNFPGRFSGRQFSNSRSEMNVSTLELGDSALYLCASSLQAGARTDTQYFGPGTRLTVL.

The chain carries TRBV13 and TRBJ2-5, with 12 bases identical to TRBD2. The CDR3 has 16 amino acids. J was trimmed by 5 bases and V by 4 bases; bases with no gene match: 8. Per germline, CDR1 PRHDT and CDR2 FYEKMQ (reference sequence). DNA for the CDR3: TGTGCCAGCAGCTCCGGGGCTAGCGGGGGGGCGGAGACCCAGTACTTC. Protein sequence: CASSSGASGGAETQYF.

A single count supports this clone. This chain uses TRBV10-3 with TRBJ1-5; D remains unclear. With 6 bases removed from V and 0 bases from J, the gap between germline ends came to 9 bases. Germline CDR1 is ENHRY and CDR2 is SYGVKD. The CDR3 runs 14 residues. The CDR3 DNA is TGTGCCATCAGGGGCTCCAATAGCAATCAGCCCCAGCATTTT. This codes for CAIRGSNSNQPQHF.

In its sample, this clone was seen once. The rearrangement uses TRBV7-9 and TRBJ1-1; the match to TRBD1 covers 7 bases. The CDR3 runs 14 residues. Germline values: CDR1 SEHNR, CDR2 FQNEAQ (reference sequence). Trimming cost V 5 bases and J 2 bases; bases outside gene matches: 5. CDR3 loop: CASSANRGNTEAFF. CDR3 DNA sequence: TGTGCCAGCAGCGCTAACAGGGGAAACACTGAAGCTTTCTTT.